The table lists the clone carrying this TCR beta chain with a few counts. Its antigen is not identified. This sample was included in a study of cytomegalovirus exposure and HLA in healthy donors. Overall study results and limits: Previous analysis showed most TCR beta V segments were productive about 87% or about 30% of the time.

There are 14 residues in the CDR3. Per the germline V gene, CDR1 is GTSNPN and CDR2 is SVGIG (reference sequence). J lost 6 bases, V lost 3 bases, and 7 bases had no gene match. The PCR was carried out with 60 Vbeta primers and 13 Jbeta primers. Per the original data handling: Later, tens of millions of unique TCR beta chains were counted in an analysis, and 8.5 million to 13 million of them were shared. Clones were read by immunoSEQ multiplex PCR, and TCRdb kept only the in-frame ones, dropping some. V and J calls and clone size are those listed in that table; D and trimming were worked out from the DNA. The sample contains around 150,000 clones, 65% to 80% of which appear only once.

The sequence came from a woman aged 45 to 65 in good health and CMV-seropositive. The sample was PBMCs. V is TRBV30 and J is TRBJ1-5; 8 bases map to TRBD1. The CDR3 protein is CAWSSGQGPQPQHF. For the CDR3, the DNA is TGTGCCTGGAGCAGCGGACAGGGCCCTCAGCCCCAGCATTTT.